A single TCR beta chain is shown here with its context. Assay: immunoSEQ multiplex PCR; the TCRdb copy retains only in-frame clones and omits some. The sample yields roughly 80,000 clones, around 87% seen once. The CDR3 length is 16 residues. CDR1 is SEHNR, CDR2 FQNEAQ, per germline (reference sequence). Trimming at V came to 5 bases and at J to 0 bases, leaving 6 bases not matched to a gene. Systemic immunosuppression or autoimmune disease history was grounds to exclude patients. This entry belongs to a study of OX40 agonist ivuxolimab in advanced cancers. Turning to the study itself: Patients were over 65% male with ages roughly 20 to 90, mean 60. One patient with hepatocellular carcinoma and two with cutaneous melanoma, three in all, had partial responses.

The chain couples TRBV7-9 to TRBJ2-2; 7 bases are shared with TRBD2. The receptor's source is an adult with an advanced solid tumor such as melanoma, head and neck, liver or kidney cancer. The sequencing here drew on CD4+ or CD8+ T cells sorted from blood, taken in a trial of the OX40 agonist ivuxolimab. CDR3 DNA sequence: TGTGCCAGCAGCCTGGGCGGGGGACCGAACACCGGGGAGCTGTTTTTT. The encoded protein is CASSLGGGPNTGELFF.